This passage covers 17 T cell receptor beta chains from one sample sequenced in a study of cytomegalovirus exposure and HLA in healthy donors. Repertoires were generated with immunoSEQ multiplex PCR, while TCRdb's copy carries only in-frame clones and drops some. The sample shows tens of thousands of clones, around 94% of them seen only once. Material: PBMCs. The receptors stem from a man in his late teens or twenties in good health and CMV-seronegative.

The V call is TRBV5-1, the J call TRBJ2-5; TRBD2 matches 8 bases. CDR3 length: 12 residues. Trimming at V came to 4 bases and at J to 13 bases, leaving 9 bases not matched to a gene. CDR1 is SGHRS and CDR2 is YFSETQ in the germline V gene. CDR3 in DNA: TGCGCCAGCAGCATCTCGGGGGGGAAAGGGTACTTC. Translation gives CASSISGGKGYF. Supplemented by reference TRBV5-1 and TRBJ2-5, the full variable domain reads KAGVTQTPRYLIKTRGQQVTLSCSPISGHRSVSWYQQTPGQGLQFLFEYFSETQRNKGNFPGRFSGRQFSNSRSEMNVSTLELGDSALYLCASSISGGKGYFGPGTRLLVL.

This sequence joins TRBV30 and TRBJ2-1, with 9 bases matching TRBD2. The CDR3 sequence is 13 residues long. The germline V gene has CDR1 GTSNPN and CDR2 SVGIG (reference sequence). V lost 4 bases, J lost 9 bases, and 7 bases stayed unmatched. DNA of the CDR3: TGTGCCTGGATCTGGCGGGAGGGCCCTGAGCAGTTCTTC. It encodes CAWIWREGPEQFF.

The rearrangement links TRBV5-1 to TRBJ2-3; D not resolved. V shed 3 bases and J shed 0 bases, with 14 bases lying between them. Germline CDR1 reads SGHRS; CDR2 reads YFSETQ. There are 16 residues in the CDR3. The CDR3 loop is CASSYPPRSSTDTQYF. DNA of the CDR3: TGCGCCAGCAGCTACCCCCCCAGATCTAGCACAGATACGCAGTATTTT.

V gene TRBV27 combines with J gene TRBJ2-7; 11 nucleotides align to TRBD2. V lost 5 bases and J lost 5; bases outside the gene matches: 8. This CDR3 spans 15 amino acids. Germline V CDR1 and CDR2: MNHEY, SMNVEV (reference sequence). CDR3 sequence: CASSKNSGRAHEQYF. The CDR3 DNA is TGTGCCAGCAGTAAAAATAGCGGGAGGGCTCACGAGCAGTACTTC.

This clone was observed a single time. This chain uses TRBV7-7 with TRBJ2-5; D call uncertain. Trimming cost V 5 bases and J 5 bases, with 15 bases left between them. Germline V gene lookup returns CDR1 SSHAT and CDR2 FNYEAQ (reference sequence). CDR3 size: 14 residues. The DNA of the CDR3 is TGTGCCAGCAGCCCGAGCGCCACGCGTGAGACCCAGTACTTC. This codes for CASSPSATRETQYF.

The chain recombines TRBV7-6 with TRBJ1-1; no clear D. CDR3 size: 14 residues. Germline V lookup: CDR1 SGHVS, CDR2 FNYEAQ. The ends were cut back, 5 bases at V and 1 base at J, with 11 bases in the middle. The CDR3 sequence: CASSLEITNTEAFF. The CDR3 bases are TGTGCCAGCAGCCTCGAGATAACGAACACTGAAGCTTTCTTT.

The chain recombines TRBV6-1 with TRBJ1-2; weak D call: TRBD1 (6 bases). V shed 5 bases and J shed 0 bases, with 10 bases lying between them. This CDR3 is built from 14 residues. Per the germline V gene, CDR1 is MNHNS and CDR2 is SASEGT. This CDR3 is CASSLGQSNYGYTF. The CDR3 DNA sequence: TGTGCCAGCAGTTTAGGACAGTCTAACTATGGCTACACCTTC.

J is TRBJ1-4 and V is TRBV29-1; D remains ambiguous. Germline values: CDR1 SQVTM, CDR2 ANQGSEA. There are 12 residues in the CDR3. V lost 6 bases and J lost 5, with 10 bases in between. The CDR3, as DNA: TGCAGCGTAAGCATATCGAATGAAAAACTGTTTTTT. Amino acids: CSVSISNEKLFF.

The chain couples TRBV7-2 to TRBJ2-7; 8 bases fit TRBD1. The CDR3 has 14 residues. The V and J ends lost 4 bases and 3 bases, in that order; junction bases with no gene match: 5. The germline V gene has CDR1 SGHTA and CDR2 FQGNSA. For the CDR3, the DNA is TGTGCCAGCAGCTCTGGGACAGGTAGCTACGAGCAGTACTTC. This translates into CASSSGTGSYEQYF.

This clone has a single count. The rearrangement uses TRBV28 and TRBJ2-7, with D perhaps TRBD1 (5 bases). V was trimmed by 6 bases and J by 2 bases, leaving 17 bases between them. Looked up from germline, CDR1 is MDHEN and CDR2 is SYDVKM. The CDR3 has 15 residues. The CDR3 sequence is CASRANQGTPYEQYF. The CDR3, as DNA: TGTGCCAGCAGGGCAAATCAGGGTACCCCCTACGAGCAGTACTTC.

The chain couples TRBV10-1 to TRBJ2-2; TRBD2 agrees at 9 bases. The CDR3 is 15 residues long. V shed 8 bases, J shed 4 bases, and the junction held 8 bases outside the gene matches. In germline, CDR1 is WNHNN, CDR2 SYGVQD (reference sequence). The CDR3, as DNA: TGCGCCAGCGGTCCAGGGACTAGCAGCACCGGGGAGCTGTTTTTT. It is translated as CASGPGTSSTGELFF.

The gene calls are TRBV28 and TRBJ2-3; tentatively, D is TRBD2 (8 bases). Germline assignment: CDR1 MDHEN and CDR2 SYDVKM. The CDR3 loop spans 15 amino acids. V was cut by 5 bases and J by 5 bases, with 17 bases left in between. This CDR3 is CASSLLAAGGDTQYF. DNA of the CDR3: TGTGCCAGCAGTCTACTAGCGGCAGGGGGAGATACGCAGTATTTT.

This clone was seen just once. Here the CDR3 DNA reads TGCAGCGTTGATAGCGGAGAGATCTACAATGAGCAGTTCTTC. Translating it yields CSVDSGEIYNEQFF. V and J are TRBV29-1 and TRBJ2-1, with D perhaps TRBD2 (6 bases). The CDR3 consists of 14 residues. The V gene lost 3 bases and the J gene lost 3 bases, with 12 bases spanning the gap. The germline CDR1 and CDR2 sequences are SQVTM and ANQGSEA.

The rearrangement uses TRBV7-3 and TRBJ2-3; 7 bases agree with TRBD2. The ends lost 2 bases at V and 0 bases at J; junction bases unmatched: 11. CDR3 length: 18 amino acids. Germline CDR1 and CDR2: SGHTA and FQGTGA. CDR3 DNA: TGTGCCAGCAGCTTAGGGCTAGCGGAAGACACTAGCACAGATACGCAGTATTTT. Protein: CASSLGLAEDTSTDTQYF.

The chain couples TRBV29-1 to TRBJ1-1, with unresolved D. V was trimmed by 5 bases and J by 3 bases, leaving 10 bases between them. This CDR3 comprises 12 residues. Germline CDR1 and CDR2: SQVTM and ANQGSEA. CDR3 nucleotides: TGCAGCGTTCGTGGAGTGGACACTGAAGCTTTCTTT. It yields the protein CSVRGVDTEAFF.

This clone was seen only a few times. V gene TRBV5-1 combines with J gene TRBJ2-2; D call uncertain. Trimming removed 4 bases at V and 0 bases at J, with 19 bases between. The CDR3 is made up of 18 amino acids. Germline V gene data show CDR1 as SGHRS and CDR2 as YFSETQ. In DNA, the CDR3 is TGCGCCAGCAGCCCAAAAGCCCGCGGCGTAACGAACACCGGGGAGCTGTTTTTT. Translated: CASSPKARGVTNTGELFF.

The rearrangement uses TRBV5-5 and TRBJ1-3; possibly TRBD1 for D (6 bases). Germline V gene sequence: CDR1 SGHKS, CDR2 YYEKEE (reference sequence). The V end was cut by 4 bases, the J end by 1 base, with 15 bases between. This CDR3 is built from 16 residues. The chain's CDR3 is CASSPDAGASGNTIYF. In DNA, the CDR3 is TGTGCCAGCAGCCCCGACGCGGGGGCATCTGGAAACACCATATATTTT.